One and the same sample provided the 13 T cell receptor beta chains below, sequenced in a study of T cell repertoires in cytomegalovirus infection. TCRdb called the reads again in MiXCR, with one record for every CDR3 protein. The data contain around 240,000 distinct CDR3 sequences, over 20% of them seen just once; the ten biggest clones take up 18%. The sequenced material came from CD8+ T cells from PBMCs. The receptors stem from a human donor in good health (CMV status not recorded). Some clones in this sample may be carry-over from other donors' samples.

This rearrangement joins TRBV2 to TRBJ2-1, with 14 nucleotides matching TRBD2. The V gene's germline CDR1 is SNHLY and CDR2 FYNNEI. Trimming cost V 6 bases and J 5 bases; bases outside gene matches: 3. This CDR3 comprises 15 residues. This CDR3 is CASRKTSGGDNEQFF. Written as DNA, the CDR3 is TGTGCCAGCAGGAAGACTAGCGGGGGGGACAATGAGCAGTTCTTC.

This clonotype was counted ten times or more. The chain couples TRBV7-8 to TRBJ2-7; D gene unclear. There are 11 residues in the CDR3. CDR1 SGHVS and CDR2 FQNEAQ come from the germline V gene. Trimming took 5 bases from V and 6 from J, leaving 8 bases between them. This CDR3 is CASSPQSEQYF. CDR3 coding DNA: TGTGCCAGCAGCCCCCAGAGCGAGCAGTACTTC.

V usage is TRBV10-2 and J usage is TRBJ1-1; 8 bases align to TRBD1. V lost 4 bases and J lost 0; bases outside the gene matches: 4. Germline V lookup: CDR1 WSHSY, CDR2 SAAADI. The CDR3 length is 15 residues. This CDR3 reads CASSALTGVNTEAFF. Here the CDR3 DNA reads TGCGCCAGCAGTGCCCTGACAGGGGTGAACACTGAAGCTTTCTTT.

In its sample, this clonotype was seen a few times. The gene calls are TRBV19 and TRBJ1-1; D possibly corresponds to TRBD1 (5 bases). The length of the CDR3 is 14 residues. The germline V gene encodes CDR1 LNHDA and CDR2 SQIVND (reference sequence). Trimming pared 5 bases from V and 0 bases from J, leaving 10 bases between. DNA for the CDR3: TGTGCCAGTAGTTGGGGCAGTATGAACACTGAAGCTTTCTTT. Amino acid sequence: CASSWGSMNTEAFF.

V is TRBV5-6 and J is TRBJ1-1, with unresolved D. The germline V gene encodes CDR1 SGHDT and CDR2 YYEEEE. CDR3 length equals 13 residues. V was pared by 0 bases and J by 4 bases, with 7 bases between. The CDR3 DNA sequence: TGTGCCAGCAGCTTGGCTTCGGGCACTGAAGCTTTCTTT. Amino acid sequence: CASSLASGTEAFF.

In its sample, this clonotype was seen many times. V and J are TRBV28 and TRBJ2-2; maybe TRBD1 (6 bases). Trimming pared 8 bases from V and 4 bases from J, leaving 14 bases between. Germline V lookup: CDR1 MDHEN, CDR2 SYDVKM. This CDR3 is 14 amino acids long. The CDR3 reads CASFGTGSTGELFF. CDR3 sequence (DNA): TGTGCCAGCTTCGGTACAGGGTCCACCGGGGAGCTGTTTTTT.

This clonotype was seen a few times. The rearrangement joins TRBV20-1 to TRBJ2-7, with D possibly matching TRBD1 (6 bases). The CDR3 is 14 residues long. V was trimmed by 6 bases and J by 0 bases, leaving 15 bases between them. From germline, CDR1 is DFQATT and CDR2 SNEGSKA (reference sequence). This CDR3 is CSAVGQRLSYEQYF. The CDR3 region has the DNA TGCAGTGCCGTAGGACAGAGGCTCTCCTACGAGCAGTACTTC.

A word on this clonotype: Compared with germline, one end of the junction differs, possibly owing to a read error. V is TRBV7-9 and J is TRBJ1-2; the D gene is possibly TRBD1 (5 bases). Germline V gene sequence: CDR1 SEHNR, CDR2 FQNEAQ (reference sequence). The CDR3 runs 13 residues. Written as DNA, the CDR3 is TGTGCCAGCAGCCCTGCATGGGACTATGGCCACACCTTC. Protein: CASSPAWDYGHTF.

The chain joins TRBV5-6 to TRBJ1-6; D is unclear. Germline V gives CDR1 SGHDT, CDR2 YYEEEE. Trimming pared 1 base from V and 2 bases from J, leaving 10 bases between. The CDR3 spans 16 residues. The CDR3 DNA follows: TGTGCCAGCAGCTTGCGGCGGGATACCTATAATTCACCCCTCCACTTT. Translation gives CASSLRRDTYNSPLHF.

This chain uses TRBV2 with TRBJ2-1, with a weak D call TRBD2 (5 bases). Trimming removed 6 bases from V and 5 bases from J, with 14 bases in between. Germline assignment: CDR1 SNHLY and CDR2 FYNNEI. The CDR3 is 14 amino acids. CDR3 nucleotides: TGTGCCAGCAGCCAGACTAATTTAAACAATGAGCAGTTCTTC. It codes for CASSQTNLNNEQFF.

This clonotype came up many times. The V call is TRBV11-3, the J call TRBJ2-1; the match to TRBD2 covers 7 bases. V was clipped by 1 base and J by 6 bases; unmatched bases: 3. Germline assignment: CDR1 SGHNT and CDR2 YENEEA. The CDR3 is 14 residues long. Here the CDR3 DNA reads TGTGCCAGCAGCTTAGGACCGGGAGGCAATGAGCAGTTCTTC. This codes for CASSLGPGGNEQFF.

There are many counts of this clonotype. This chain uses TRBV10-3 with TRBJ2-7, with D hard to call. The germline CDR1 and CDR2 sequences are ENHRY and SYGVKD. Trimming took 3 bases from V and 5 from J, leaving 17 bases between them. The CDR3 runs to 15 residues. The DNA for the CDR3 is TGTGCCATCAGTGATGAACCCTCCGGGCGCAACGAGCAGTACTTC. Translating it yields CAISDEPSGRNEQYF.

The rearrangement uses TRBV19 and TRBJ2-1, with a weak D call TRBD1 (6 bases). The CDR3 sequence is 11 residues long. CDR1 is LNHDA, CDR2 SQIVND, per germline (reference sequence). V was trimmed by 5 bases and J by 16 bases, leaving 15 bases between them. The DNA for the CDR3 is TGTGCCAGTAGTTTCGGGACAAATGTTTTCTTC. The encoded protein is CASSFGTNVFF.